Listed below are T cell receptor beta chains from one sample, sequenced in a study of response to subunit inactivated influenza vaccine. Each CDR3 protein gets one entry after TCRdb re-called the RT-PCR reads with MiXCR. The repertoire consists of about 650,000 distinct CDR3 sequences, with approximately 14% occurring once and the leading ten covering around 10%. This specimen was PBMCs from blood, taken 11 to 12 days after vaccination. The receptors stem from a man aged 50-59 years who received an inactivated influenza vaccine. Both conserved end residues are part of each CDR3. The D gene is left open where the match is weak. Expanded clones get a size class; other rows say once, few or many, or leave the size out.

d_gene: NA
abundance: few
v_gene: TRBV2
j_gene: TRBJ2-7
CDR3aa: CATPRPGGYEQYF
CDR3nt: TGTGCCACCCCCCGGCCAGGTGGGTACGAGCAGTACTTC

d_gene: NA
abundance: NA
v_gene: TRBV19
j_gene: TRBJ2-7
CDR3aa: CASSPTSYRDEQYF
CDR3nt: TGTGCCAGTAGTCCCACCTCCTACAGGGACGAGCAGTACTTC

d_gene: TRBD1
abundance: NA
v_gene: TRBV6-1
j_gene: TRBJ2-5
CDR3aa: CASIRTGGYQETQYF
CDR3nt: TGTGCCAGCATCCGGACAGGGGGATACCAAGAGACCCAGTACTTC

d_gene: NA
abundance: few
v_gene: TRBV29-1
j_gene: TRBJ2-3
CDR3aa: CSVGTTGGTDTQYF
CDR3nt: TGCAGCGTTGGGACTACAGGGGGCACAGATACGCAGTATTTT

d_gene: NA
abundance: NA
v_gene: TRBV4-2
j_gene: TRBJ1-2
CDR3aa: CASSQGAGGNGYTF
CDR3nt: TGTGCCAGCAGCCAAGGGGCGGGAGGGAATGGCTACACCTTC

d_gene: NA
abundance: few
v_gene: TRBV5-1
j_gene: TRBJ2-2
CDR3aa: CASSQRAPNTGELFF
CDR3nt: TGCGCCAGCAGCCAGAGGGCTCCGAACACCGGGGAGCTGTTTTTT

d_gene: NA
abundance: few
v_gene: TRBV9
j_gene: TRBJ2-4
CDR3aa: CASSVGGRRDNIQYF
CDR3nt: TGTGCCAGCAGCGTAGGCGGCAGGAGGGACAACATTCAGTACTTC

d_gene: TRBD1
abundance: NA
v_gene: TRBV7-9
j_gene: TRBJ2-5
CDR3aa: CASSFTDRVETQYF
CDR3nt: TGTGCCAGCAGCTTCACCGACAGGGTAGAGACCCAGTACTTC

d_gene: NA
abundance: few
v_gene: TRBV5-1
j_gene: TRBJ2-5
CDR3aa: CASSLDMRETQYF
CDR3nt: TGCGCCAGCAGCTTGGATATGAGGGAGACCCAGTACTTC

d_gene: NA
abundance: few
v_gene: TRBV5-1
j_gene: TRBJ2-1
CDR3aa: CASSLATGSYNEQFF
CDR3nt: TGCGCCAGCAGCTTGGCGACAGGATCCTACAATGAGCAGTTCTTC

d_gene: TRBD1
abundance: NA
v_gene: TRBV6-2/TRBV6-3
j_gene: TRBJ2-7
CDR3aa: CASRPGGARDEQYF
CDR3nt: TGTGCCAGCAGACCAGGGGGCGCGAGGGACGAGCAGTACTTC

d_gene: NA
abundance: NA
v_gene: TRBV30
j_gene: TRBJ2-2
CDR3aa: CAWSVGLTGELFF
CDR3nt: TGTGCCTGGAGTGTAGGCCTCACCGGGGAGCTGTTTTTT

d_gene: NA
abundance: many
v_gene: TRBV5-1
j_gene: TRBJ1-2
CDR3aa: CASSPSGDGFFYGYTF
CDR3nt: TGCGCCAGCAGCCCGTCGGGGGACGGCTTCTTCTATGGCTACACCTTC

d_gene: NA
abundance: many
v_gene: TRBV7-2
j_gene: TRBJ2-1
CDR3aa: CASSLMGSSYNEQFF
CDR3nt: TGTGCCAGCAGCTTAATGGGAAGCTCCTACAATGAGCAGTTCTTC

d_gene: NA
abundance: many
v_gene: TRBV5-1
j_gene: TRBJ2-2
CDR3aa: CASSLAGPGELFF
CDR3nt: TGCGCCAGCAGCTTGGCGGGGCCCGGGGAGCTGTTTTTT

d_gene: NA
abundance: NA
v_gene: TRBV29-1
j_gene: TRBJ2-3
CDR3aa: CSGRPSLTDTQYF
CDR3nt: TGCAGCGGCCGCCCCTCTCTCACAGATACGCAGTATTTT

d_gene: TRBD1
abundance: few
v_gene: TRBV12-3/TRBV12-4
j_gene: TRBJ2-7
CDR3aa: CASSLNRGREQYF
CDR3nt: TGTGCCAGCAGTTTGAACAGGGGGAGAGAGCAGTACTTC

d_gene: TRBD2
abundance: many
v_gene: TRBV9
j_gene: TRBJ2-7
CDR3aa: CASSVEAGVYEQYF
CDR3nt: TGTGCCAGCAGCGTAGAGGCGGGAGTCTACGAGCAGTACTTC

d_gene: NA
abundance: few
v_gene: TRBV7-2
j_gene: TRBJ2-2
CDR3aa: CASSLDRPLNTGELFF
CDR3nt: TGTGCCAGCAGCTTAGATCGGCCGCTGAACACCGGGGAGCTGTTTTTT

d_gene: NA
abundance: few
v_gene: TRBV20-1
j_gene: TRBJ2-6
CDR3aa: CSASLRSGANVLTF
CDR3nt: TGCAGTGCTAGCCTCCGGTCTGGGGCCAACGTCCTGACTTTC

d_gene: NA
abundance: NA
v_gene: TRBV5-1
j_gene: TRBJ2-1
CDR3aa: CASTLSSYNEQFF
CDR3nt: TGCGCCAGCACTTTAAGTAGTTACAATGAGCAGTTCTTC

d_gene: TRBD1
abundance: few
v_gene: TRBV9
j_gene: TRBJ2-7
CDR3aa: CASSGGMTGVYEQYF
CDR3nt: TGTGCCAGCAGCGGGGGGATGACAGGGGTCTACGAGCAGTACTTC

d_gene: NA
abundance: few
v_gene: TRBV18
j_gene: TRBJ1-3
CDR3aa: CASSWGTAATGNTIYF
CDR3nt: TGTGCCAGCTCATGGGGGACGGCGGCGACCGGAAACACCATATATTTT

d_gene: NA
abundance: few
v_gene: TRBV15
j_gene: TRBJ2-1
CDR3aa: CATSDWSSYNEQFF
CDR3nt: TGTGCCACCAGCGATTGGAGCTCCTACAATGAGCAGTTCTTC

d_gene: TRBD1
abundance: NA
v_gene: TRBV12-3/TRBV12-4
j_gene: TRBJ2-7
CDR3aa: CASSLPRQGPSYKQYF
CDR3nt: TGTGCCAGCAGCCTCCCGAGACAGGGTCCCAGCTACAAGCAGTACTTC

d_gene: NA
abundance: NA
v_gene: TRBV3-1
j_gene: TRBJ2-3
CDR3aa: CASSHTSRTQYF
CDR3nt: TGTGCCAGCAGCCATACGTCCCGTACGCAGTATTTT

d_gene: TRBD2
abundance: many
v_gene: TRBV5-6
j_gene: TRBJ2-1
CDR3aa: CASTASGLGEQFF
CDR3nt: TGTGCCAGCACTGCTAGCGGGCTAGGTGAGCAGTTCTTC

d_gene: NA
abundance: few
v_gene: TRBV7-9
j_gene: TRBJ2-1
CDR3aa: CASSLAWYNEQFF
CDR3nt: TGTGCCAGCAGCTTAGCCTGGTACAATGAGCAGTTCTTC

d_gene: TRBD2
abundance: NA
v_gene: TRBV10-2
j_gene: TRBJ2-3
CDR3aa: CASRVGLAGGLDTQYF
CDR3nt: TGCGCCAGCAGAGTGGGACTAGCGGGGGGCCTGGATACGCAGTATTTT

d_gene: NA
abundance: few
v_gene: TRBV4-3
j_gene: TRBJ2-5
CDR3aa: CASSRERRQETQYF
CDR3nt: TGCGCCAGCAGCCGGGAAAGGAGACAAGAGACCCAGTACTTC

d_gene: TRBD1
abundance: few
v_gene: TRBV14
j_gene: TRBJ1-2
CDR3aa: CASRLTGVQGYTF
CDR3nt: TGTGCCAGCAGACTCACAGGGGTACAGGGCTACACCTTC

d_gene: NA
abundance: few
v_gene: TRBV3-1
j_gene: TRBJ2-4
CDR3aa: CASSPAGQSQYF
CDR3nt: TGTGCCAGCAGCCCGGCAGGACAAAGTCAATACTTC

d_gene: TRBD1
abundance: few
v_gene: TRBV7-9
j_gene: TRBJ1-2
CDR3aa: CASNDRASLYGYTF
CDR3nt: TGTGCCAGCAACGACAGGGCAAGCCTTTATGGCTACACCTTC

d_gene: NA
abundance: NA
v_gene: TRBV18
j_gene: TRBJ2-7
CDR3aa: CASSPAVKNSEQYF
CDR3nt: TGTGCCAGCTCACCAGCGGTCAAGAATTCCGAGCAGTACTTC

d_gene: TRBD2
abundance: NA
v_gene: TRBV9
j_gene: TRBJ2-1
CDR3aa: CASSVTSGVYNEQFF
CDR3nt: TGTGCCAGCAGCGTTACTAGCGGAGTTTACAATGAGCAGTTCTTC

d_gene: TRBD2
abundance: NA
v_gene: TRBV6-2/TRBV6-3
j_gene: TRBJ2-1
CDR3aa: CASSYPSGVTREQFF
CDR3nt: TGTGCCAGCAGTTACCCTAGCGGAGTAACTCGAGAGCAGTTCTTC